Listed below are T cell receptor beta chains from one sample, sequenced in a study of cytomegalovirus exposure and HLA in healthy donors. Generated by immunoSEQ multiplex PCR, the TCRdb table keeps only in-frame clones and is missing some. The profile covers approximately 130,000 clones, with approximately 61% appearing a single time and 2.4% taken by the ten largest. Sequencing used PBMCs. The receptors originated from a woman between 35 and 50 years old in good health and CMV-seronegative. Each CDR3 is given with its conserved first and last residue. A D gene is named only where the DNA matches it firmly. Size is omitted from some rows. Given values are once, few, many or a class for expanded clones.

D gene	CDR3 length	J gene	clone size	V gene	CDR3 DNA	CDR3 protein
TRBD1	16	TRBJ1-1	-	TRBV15	TGTGCCACCAGCAGAACCCGGGACAGGGGGATTTCTGAAGCTTTCTTT	CATSRTRDRGISEAFF
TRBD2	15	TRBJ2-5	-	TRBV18	TGTGCCAGCTCACTTCTACGCGGGGGCCAAGAGACCCAGTACTTC	CASSLLRGGQETQYF
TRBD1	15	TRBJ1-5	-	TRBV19	TGTGCCAGTAGTATGACAGGGGCGAGCAATCAGCCCCAGCATTTT	CASSMTGASNQPQHF
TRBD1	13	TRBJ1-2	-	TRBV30	TGTGCCCGCCGACAGGGACTAGACTATGGCTACACCTTC	CARRQGLDYGYTF
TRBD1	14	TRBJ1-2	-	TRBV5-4	TGTGCCAGCAGCTCCACAGGGGGCGGATATGGCTACACCTTC	CASSSTGGGYGYTF
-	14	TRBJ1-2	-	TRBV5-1	TGCGCCAGCAGCTTAGGACAGACCGTGAATGGCTACACCTTC	CASSLGQTVNGYTF
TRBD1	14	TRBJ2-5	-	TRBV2	TGTGCCAGCAGTGGACAGGGTGCGGGCGAGACCCAGTACTTC	CASSGQGAGETQYF
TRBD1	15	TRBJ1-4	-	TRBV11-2	TGTGCCAGCAGAGATCGGGGACAGGGCGCTGAAAAACTGTTTTTT	CASRDRGQGAEKLFF
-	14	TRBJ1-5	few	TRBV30	TGTGCCTGGAGAGAGGGGGGGCCCAATCAGCCCCAGCATTTT	CAWREGGPNQPQHF
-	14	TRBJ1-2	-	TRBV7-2	TGTGCCAGCAGTTTAACAGGGATACAGTATGGCTACACCTTC	CASSLTGIQYGYTF
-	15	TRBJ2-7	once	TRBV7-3	TGTGCCAGCAGCTTAAGCGGGATGGGTGCCTACGAGCAGTACTTC	CASSLSGMGAYEQYF
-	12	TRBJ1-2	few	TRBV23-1	TGCGCCAGCAGTCCCTACGGCTATGGCTACACCTTC	CASSPYGYGYTF